Reported below is one T cell receptor (beta chain). This CDR3 has 13 residues. V gave up 7 bases and J gave up 0 bases, with 8 bases separating them. Germline CDR1 reads SGHRS; CDR2 reads YFSETQ. In assigning cohorts, the study relied on participant-reported clinical history. The protocol was immunoSEQ multiplex PCR, while the TCRdb copy is restricted to in-frame clones and leaves out a portion. The top ten clones hold 1.9% of a sample with 250,000 or so clones, approximately 85% of them seen once. The sample belongs to a study of blood T cell repertoires in COVID-19. This sequence originates from a woman between 50 and 59 years old who had recovered from COVID-19. The sample comprised PBMCs or T cells enriched from blood (not recorded which). The rearrangement links TRBV5-1 to TRBJ2-1; a possible D gene is TRBD1 (6 bases). CDR3 loop: CASLDSSYNEQFF. The CDR3 nucleotides are TGCGCCAGCCTGGACAGCTCCTACAATGAGCAGTTCTTC. Full variable domain (missing parts from reference TRBV5-1 and TRBJ2-1): KAGVTQTPRYLIKTRGQQVTLSCSPISGHRSVSWYQQTPGQGLQFLFEYFSETQRNKGNFPGRFSGRQFSNSRSEMNVSTLELGDSALYLCASLDSSYNEQFFGPGTRLTVL.